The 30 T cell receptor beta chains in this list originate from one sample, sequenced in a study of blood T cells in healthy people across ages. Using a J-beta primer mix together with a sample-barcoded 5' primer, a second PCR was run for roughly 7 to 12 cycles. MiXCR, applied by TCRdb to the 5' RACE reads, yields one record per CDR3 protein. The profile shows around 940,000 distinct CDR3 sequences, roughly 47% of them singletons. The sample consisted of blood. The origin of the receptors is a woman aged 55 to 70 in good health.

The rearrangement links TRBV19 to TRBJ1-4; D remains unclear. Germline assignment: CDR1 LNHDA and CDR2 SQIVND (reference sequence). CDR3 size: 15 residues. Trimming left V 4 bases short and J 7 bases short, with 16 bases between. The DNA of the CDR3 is TGTGCCAGTAGTACCGCCACAGCTAACCCTGAAAAACTGTTTTTT. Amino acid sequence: CASSTATANPEKLFF.

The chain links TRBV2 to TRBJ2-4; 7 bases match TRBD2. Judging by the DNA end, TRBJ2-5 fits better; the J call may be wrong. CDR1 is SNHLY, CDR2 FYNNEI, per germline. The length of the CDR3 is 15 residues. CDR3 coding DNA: TGTGCCAGCAGTGAAGGGGGGGGACCTCAAGAGACCCAGTACTTC. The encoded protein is CASSEGGGPQETQYF.

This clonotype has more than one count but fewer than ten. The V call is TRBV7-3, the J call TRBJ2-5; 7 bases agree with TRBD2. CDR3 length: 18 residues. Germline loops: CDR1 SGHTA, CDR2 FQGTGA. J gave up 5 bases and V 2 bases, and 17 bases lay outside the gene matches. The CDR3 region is CASSLAGLAGVTGETQYF. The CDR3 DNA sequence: TGTGCCAGCAGCTTAGCGGGACTCGCGGGAGTAACGGGGGAGACCCAGTACTTC.

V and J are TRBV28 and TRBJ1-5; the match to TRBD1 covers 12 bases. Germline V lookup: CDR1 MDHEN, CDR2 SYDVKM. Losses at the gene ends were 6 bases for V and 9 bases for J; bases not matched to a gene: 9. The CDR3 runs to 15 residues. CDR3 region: CASRFPGQGAWPQHF. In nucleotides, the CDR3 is TGTGCCAGCAGGTTCCCGGGACAGGGGGCTTGGCCCCAGCATTTT.

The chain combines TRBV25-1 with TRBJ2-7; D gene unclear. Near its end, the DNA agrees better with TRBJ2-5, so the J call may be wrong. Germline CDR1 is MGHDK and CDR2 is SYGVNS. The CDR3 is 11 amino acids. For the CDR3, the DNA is TGTGCCAGCAGTGAATATAAGACCCAGTACTTC. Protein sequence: CASSEYKTQYF.

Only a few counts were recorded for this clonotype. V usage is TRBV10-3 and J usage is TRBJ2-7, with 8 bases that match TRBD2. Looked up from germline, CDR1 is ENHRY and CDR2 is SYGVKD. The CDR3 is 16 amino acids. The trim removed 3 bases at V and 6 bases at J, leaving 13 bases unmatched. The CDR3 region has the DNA TGTGCCATCAGTGATAATCCTGGGACTAGAGTCCCCGAGCAGTACTTC. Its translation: CAISDNPGTRVPEQYF.

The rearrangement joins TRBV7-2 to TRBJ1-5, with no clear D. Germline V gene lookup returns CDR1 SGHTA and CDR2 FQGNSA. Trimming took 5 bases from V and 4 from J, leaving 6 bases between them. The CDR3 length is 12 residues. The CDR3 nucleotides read TGTGCCAGCAGCCGAGCAAATCAGCCCCAGCATTTT. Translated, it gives CASSRANQPQHF.

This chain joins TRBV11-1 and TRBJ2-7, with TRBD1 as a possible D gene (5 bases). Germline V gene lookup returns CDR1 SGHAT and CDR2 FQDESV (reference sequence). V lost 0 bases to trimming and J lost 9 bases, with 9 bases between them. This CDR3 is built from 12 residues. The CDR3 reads CASSLAQGVQYF. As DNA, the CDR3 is TGTGCCAGCAGCTTAGCGCAGGGTGTGCAGTACTTC.

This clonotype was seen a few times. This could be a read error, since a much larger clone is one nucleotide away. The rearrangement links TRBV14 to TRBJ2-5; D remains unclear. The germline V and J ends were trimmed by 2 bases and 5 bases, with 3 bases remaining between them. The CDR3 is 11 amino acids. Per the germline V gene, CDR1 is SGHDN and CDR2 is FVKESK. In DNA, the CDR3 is TGTGCCAGCAGCCAAATGGAGACCCAGTACTTC. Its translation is CASSQMETQYF.

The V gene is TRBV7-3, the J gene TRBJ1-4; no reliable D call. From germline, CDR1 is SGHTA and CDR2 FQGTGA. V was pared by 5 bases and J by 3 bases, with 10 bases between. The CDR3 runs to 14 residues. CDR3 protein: CASSASGPNEKLFF. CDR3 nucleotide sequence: TGTGCCAGCAGCGCGTCAGGTCCTAATGAAAAACTGTTTTTT.

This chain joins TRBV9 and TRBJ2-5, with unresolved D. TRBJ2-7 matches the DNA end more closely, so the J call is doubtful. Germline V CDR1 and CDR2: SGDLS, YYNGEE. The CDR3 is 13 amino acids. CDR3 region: CASSVGGGTEQYF. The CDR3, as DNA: TGTGCCAGCAGCGTAGGAGGCGGTACCGAGCAGTACTTC.

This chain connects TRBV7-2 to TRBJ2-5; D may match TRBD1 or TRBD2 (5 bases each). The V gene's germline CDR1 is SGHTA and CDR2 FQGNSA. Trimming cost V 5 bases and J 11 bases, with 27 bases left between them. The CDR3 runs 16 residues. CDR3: CASSRADGTGYNEQYF. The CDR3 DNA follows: TGTGCCAGCAGCCGAGCAGATGGGACGGGTTACAATGAGCAGTACTTC.

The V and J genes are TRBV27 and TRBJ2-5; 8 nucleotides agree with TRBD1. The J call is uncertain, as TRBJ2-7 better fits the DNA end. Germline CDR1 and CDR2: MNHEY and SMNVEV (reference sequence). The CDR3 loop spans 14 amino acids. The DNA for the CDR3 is TGTGCCAGCAGTTACAGGGGGTTTATGTACGAGCAGTACTTC. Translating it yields CASSYRGFMYEQYF.

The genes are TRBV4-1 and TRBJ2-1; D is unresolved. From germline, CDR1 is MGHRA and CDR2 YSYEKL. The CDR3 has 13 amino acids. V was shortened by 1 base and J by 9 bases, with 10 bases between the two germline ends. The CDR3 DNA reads TGCGCCAGCAGCCAAGGAAGAGTCGGTGAGCAGTTCTTC. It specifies CASSQGRVGEQFF.

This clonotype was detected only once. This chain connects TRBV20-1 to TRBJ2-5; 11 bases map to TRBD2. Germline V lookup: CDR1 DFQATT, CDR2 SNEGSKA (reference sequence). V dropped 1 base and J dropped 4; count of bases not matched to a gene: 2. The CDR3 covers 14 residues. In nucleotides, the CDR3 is TGCAGTGCTAGAGGTAGCGGGGGGGCAGAGACCCAGTACTTC. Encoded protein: CSARGSGGAETQYF.

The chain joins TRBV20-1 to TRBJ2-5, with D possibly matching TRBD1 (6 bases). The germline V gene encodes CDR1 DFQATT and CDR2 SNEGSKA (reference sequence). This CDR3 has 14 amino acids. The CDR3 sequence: CRPGAGEYQETQYF. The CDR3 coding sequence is TGCAGGCCCGGGGCAGGGGAGTACCAAGAGACCCAGTACTTC.

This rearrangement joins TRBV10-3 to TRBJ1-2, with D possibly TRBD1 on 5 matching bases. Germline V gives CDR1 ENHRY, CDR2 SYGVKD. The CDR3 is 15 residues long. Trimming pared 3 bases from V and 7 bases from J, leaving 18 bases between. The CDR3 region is CAISDPGFLYGGYTF. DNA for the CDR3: TGTGCCATCAGTGATCCAGGGTTCCTATATGGTGGCTACACCTTC.

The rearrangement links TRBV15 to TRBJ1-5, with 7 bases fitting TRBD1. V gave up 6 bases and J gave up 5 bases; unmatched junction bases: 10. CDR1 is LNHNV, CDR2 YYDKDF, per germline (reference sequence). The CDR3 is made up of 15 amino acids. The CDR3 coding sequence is TGTGCCACCAGTATCAGGGGGAAGGGGGATCAGCCCCAGCATTTT. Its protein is CATSIRGKGDQPQHF.

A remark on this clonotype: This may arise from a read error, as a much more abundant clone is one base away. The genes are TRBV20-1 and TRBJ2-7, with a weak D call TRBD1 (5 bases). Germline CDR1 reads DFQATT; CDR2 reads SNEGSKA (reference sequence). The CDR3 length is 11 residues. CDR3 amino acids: CGARSDSEQYF. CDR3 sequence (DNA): TGCGGTGCTAGAAGCGACAGCGAGCAGTACTTC.

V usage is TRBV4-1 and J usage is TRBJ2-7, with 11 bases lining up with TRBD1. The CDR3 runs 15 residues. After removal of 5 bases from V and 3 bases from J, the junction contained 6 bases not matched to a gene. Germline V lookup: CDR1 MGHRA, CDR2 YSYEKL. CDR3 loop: CASSARGQGDYEQYF. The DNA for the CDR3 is TGCGCCAGCAGCGCACGGGGACAGGGGGACTACGAGCAGTACTTC.

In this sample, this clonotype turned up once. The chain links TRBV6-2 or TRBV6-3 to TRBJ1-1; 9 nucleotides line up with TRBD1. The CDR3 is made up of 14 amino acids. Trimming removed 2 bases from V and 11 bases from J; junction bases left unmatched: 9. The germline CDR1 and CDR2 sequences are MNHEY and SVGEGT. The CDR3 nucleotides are TGTGCCAGCAGTTACCTTGACAGGGGGGAAAAGGCTTTCTTT. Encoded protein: CASSYLDRGEKAFF.

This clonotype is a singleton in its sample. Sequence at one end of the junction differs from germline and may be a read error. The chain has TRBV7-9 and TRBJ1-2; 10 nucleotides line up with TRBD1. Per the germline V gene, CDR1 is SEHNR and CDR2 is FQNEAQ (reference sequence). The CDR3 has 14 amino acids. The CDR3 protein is CASSSTDRGNGYTF. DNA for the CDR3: TGCGCCAGCAGCTCCACGGACAGGGGGAACGGCTACACCTTC.

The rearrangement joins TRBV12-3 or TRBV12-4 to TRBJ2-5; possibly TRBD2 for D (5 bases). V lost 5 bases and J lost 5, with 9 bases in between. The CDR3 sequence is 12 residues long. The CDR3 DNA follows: TGTGCCAGCAGTGAGGGCAGGGAGACCCAGTACTTC. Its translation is CASSEGRETQYF.

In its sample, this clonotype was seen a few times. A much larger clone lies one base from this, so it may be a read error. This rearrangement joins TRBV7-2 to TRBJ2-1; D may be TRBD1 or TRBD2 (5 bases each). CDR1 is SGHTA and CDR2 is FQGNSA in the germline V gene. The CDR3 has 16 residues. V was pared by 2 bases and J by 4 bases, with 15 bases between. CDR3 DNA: TGTGCCAGCAGCTTATTGGGACGAGACGGTTACAATGAGCAGTTCTTC. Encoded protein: CASSLLGRDGYNEQFF.

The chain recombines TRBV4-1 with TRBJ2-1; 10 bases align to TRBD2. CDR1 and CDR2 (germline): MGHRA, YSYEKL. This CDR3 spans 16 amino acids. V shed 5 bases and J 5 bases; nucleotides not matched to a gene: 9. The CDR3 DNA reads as TGCGCCAGCAGCTACCGAGCGGGAGGGAGCCACAATGAGCAGTTCTTC. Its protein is CASSYRAGGSHNEQFF.

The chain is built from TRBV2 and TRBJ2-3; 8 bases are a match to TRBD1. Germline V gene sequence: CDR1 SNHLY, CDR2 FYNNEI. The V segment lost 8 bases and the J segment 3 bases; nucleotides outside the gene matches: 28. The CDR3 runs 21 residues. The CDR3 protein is CASGRMAVLDRERSSTDTQYF. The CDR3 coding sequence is TGTGCCAGCGGCCGAATGGCCGTCTTGGACAGGGAAAGATCAAGTACAGATACGCAGTATTTT.

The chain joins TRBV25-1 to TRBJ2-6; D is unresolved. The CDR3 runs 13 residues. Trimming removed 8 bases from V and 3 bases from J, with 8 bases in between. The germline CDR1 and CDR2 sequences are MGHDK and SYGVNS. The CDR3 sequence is CASRAIGANVLTF. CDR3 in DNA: TGTGCCAGCCGGGCCATTGGGGCCAACGTCCTGACTTTC.

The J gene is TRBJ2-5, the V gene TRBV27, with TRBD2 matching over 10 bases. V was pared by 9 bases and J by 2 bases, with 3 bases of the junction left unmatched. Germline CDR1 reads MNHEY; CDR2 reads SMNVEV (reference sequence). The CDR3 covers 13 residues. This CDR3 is CARVLAGQETQYF. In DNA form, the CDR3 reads TGTGCCAGGGTACTAGCGGGACAAGAGACCCAGTACTTC.

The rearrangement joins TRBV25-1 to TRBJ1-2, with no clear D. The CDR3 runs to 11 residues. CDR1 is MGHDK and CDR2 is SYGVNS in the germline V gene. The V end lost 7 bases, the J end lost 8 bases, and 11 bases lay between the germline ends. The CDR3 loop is CASNKGSGYTF. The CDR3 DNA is TGTGCCAGCAACAAGGGTTCGGGCTACACCTTC.

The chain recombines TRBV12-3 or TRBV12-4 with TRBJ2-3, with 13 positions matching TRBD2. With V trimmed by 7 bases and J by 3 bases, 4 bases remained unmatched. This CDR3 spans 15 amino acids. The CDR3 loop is CASNLGLAGTDTQYF. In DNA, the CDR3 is TGTGCCAGCAACCTGGGACTAGCGGGAACAGATACGCAGTATTTT.